The 9 T cell receptor beta chains presented below share a single source sample, sequenced in a study of cytomegalovirus exposure and HLA in healthy donors. The PCR used 60 Vbeta and 13 Jbeta primers. Sequencing was performed with immunoSEQ multiplex PCR; in TCRdb, only in-frame clones are kept and a portion is missing. The specimen's table records 200,000 or so clones. What was sequenced was PBMCs. Receptors originate from a boy younger than 18 in good health and CMV-seronegative.

Of note for this clone: The sample has other DNA sequences that encode this CDR3 too. The chain combines TRBV6-5 with TRBJ2-2; no clear D. The CDR3 covers 14 residues. Between the trimmed V and J ends, which lost 2 bases and 2 bases, there was a span of 6 bases. CDR1 and CDR2 from the germline V gene are MNHEY and SVGAGI. The CDR3 spells CASSYSRNTGELFF. The CDR3 DNA reads TGTGCCAGCAGTTACAGCCGAAACACCGGGGAGCTGTTTTTT.

The chain carries TRBV5-1 and TRBJ1-2; TRBD1 aligns across 8 bases. Germline-derived CDR1 and CDR2 are SGHRS and YFSETQ. The V and J ends lost 4 bases and 3 bases, in that order; junction bases with no gene match: 8. The CDR3 is 15 residues long. The CDR3 sequence is CASSPSTGGDYGYTF. Written as DNA, the CDR3 is TGCGCCAGCAGCCCCAGCACAGGGGGGGACTATGGCTACACCTTC.

V is TRBV5-6 and J is TRBJ2-5, with D possibly TRBD2 on 5 matching bases. This CDR3 spans 15 amino acids. Trimming pared 3 bases from V and 5 bases from J, leaving 17 bases between. CDR1 SGHDT and CDR2 YYEEEE come from the germline V gene. The CDR3 DNA reads as TGTGCCAGCAGCTCAACCTCCGCGGGCCGGGAGACCCAGTACTTC. As protein: CASSSTSAGRETQYF.

The chain couples TRBV18 to TRBJ2-2, with TRBD1 matching over 7 bases. J gave up 2 bases and V 5 bases, and 5 bases lay outside the gene matches. In germline, CDR1 is KGHSH, CDR2 LQKENI. This CDR3 is 15 amino acids long. The CDR3 protein is CASSSGQFNTGELFF. In nucleotides, the CDR3 is TGTGCCAGCTCATCGGGACAGTTTAACACCGGGGAGCTGTTTTTT.

V usage is TRBV4-3 and J usage is TRBJ1-3; D is ambiguous. V was cut by 1 base and J by 0 bases, with 10 bases left in between. The length of the CDR3 is 16 residues. The germline V gene has CDR1 LGHNA and CDR2 YSLEER. In DNA form, the CDR3 reads TGCGCCAGCAGCCAAGGGGCAGTATACTCTGGAAACACCATATATTTT. Translated: CASSQGAVYSGNTIYF.

The rearrangement joins TRBV4-1 to TRBJ1-1, with D unclear. V lost 4 bases and J lost 1, with 13 bases in between. The CDR3 is made up of 15 amino acids. Per germline, CDR1 MGHRA and CDR2 YSYEKL. The CDR3 sequence: CASSLGGRENTEAFF. The CDR3 nucleotides read TGCGCCAGCAGCCTAGGTGGGAGGGAGAACACTGAAGCTTTCTTT.

The chain has TRBV4-3 and TRBJ1-1; weak D call: TRBD1 (5 bases). Germline CDR1 is LGHNA and CDR2 is YSLEER. Deletions cut 0 bases from V and 6 bases from J, with 11 bases between. This CDR3 contains 14 residues. CDR3 sequence (DNA): TGCGCCAGCAGCCAAGAGGGGCAAGGAGCTGAAGCTTTCTTT. Translated, it gives CASSQEGQGAEAFF.

V is TRBV6-5 and J is TRBJ2-1, with D perhaps matching TRBD2 (6 bases). Germline CDR1 and CDR2: MNHEY and SVGAGI. This CDR3 spans 13 amino acids. V was pared by 2 bases and J by 6 bases, with 8 bases between. The CDR3 coding sequence is TGTGCCAGCAGTTACGTTAGCGGCAATGAGCAGTTCTTC. Encoded protein: CASSYVSGNEQFF.

The gene calls are TRBV4-1 and TRBJ2-6; D perhaps matches TRBD2 (5 bases). CDR3 size: 17 residues. Between the trimmed V and J ends, which lost 5 bases and 0 bases, there was a span of 14 bases. Germline V gene data show CDR1 as MGHRA and CDR2 as YSYEKL. CDR3 bases: TGCGCCAGCAGCTCCCAAGGACTGAGCTCTGGGGCCAACGTCCTGACTTTC. Amino acid sequence: CASSSQGLSSGANVLTF.